Following are 27 T cell receptor beta chains from one sample sequenced in a study of blood T cell repertoires in COVID-19. Only in-frame clones appear in the TCRdb table, and some are missing; sequencing was by immunoSEQ multiplex PCR. The data contain more than 200,000 clones, almost 90% of them singletons. The sequencing input was peripheral blood. All receptors derive from an elderly man with acute or convalescent COVID-19.

The chain combines TRBV6-4 with TRBJ2-1; TRBD1 agrees at 7 bases. V shed 3 bases, J shed 6 bases, and the junction held 5 bases outside the gene matches. Germline CDR1 reads MRHNA; CDR2 reads SNTAGT. The CDR3 has 14 amino acids. The CDR3 is CASSEQTGSNEQFF. The CDR3 nucleotides read TGTGCCAGCAGTGAGCAGACAGGGAGCAATGAGCAGTTCTTC.

CDR3 coding DNA: TGTGCCAGCAGTCCCACCCGCGGGAGGGGGGATTTTCAGAACACTGAAGCTTTCTTT. Translating it yields CASSPTRGRGDFQNTEAFF. The gene calls are TRBV6-6 and TRBJ1-1; tentative D call: TRBD1 (6 bases). V dropped 5 bases and J dropped 1 base, with 26 bases sitting between them. From germline, CDR1 is MNHNY and CDR2 SVGAGI (reference sequence). CDR3 length: 19 residues.

V usage is TRBV19 and J usage is TRBJ2-2; no clear D. Germline-derived CDR1 and CDR2 are LNHDA and SQIVND (reference sequence). V was clipped by 5 bases and J by 5 bases, with 9 bases between them. This CDR3 spans 13 amino acids. The CDR3 reads CASSAASTGELFF. Here the CDR3 DNA reads TGTGCCAGTAGTGCAGCTAGTACCGGGGAGCTGTTTTTT.

The chain has TRBV29-1 and TRBJ2-7; 10 bases match TRBD1. The CDR3 is 12 residues long. The J segment lost 8 bases and the V segment lost 4 bases, leaving 5 bases of the junction unmatched. Germline loops: CDR1 SQVTM, CDR2 ANQGSEA. The CDR3: CSVGRDRGQQYF. As DNA, the CDR3 is TGCAGCGTTGGAAGGGACAGGGGTCAGCAGTACTTC.

This sequence joins TRBV29-1 and TRBJ1-2; 7 nucleotides agree with TRBD1. J lost 2 bases, V lost 7 bases, and 13 bases had no gene match. There are 15 residues in the CDR3. Looked up from germline, CDR1 is SQVTM and CDR2 is ANQGSEA. This CDR3 reads CSALKSTGANYGYTF. The CDR3, as DNA: TGCAGCGCCCTGAAAAGCACAGGGGCAAACTATGGCTACACCTTC.

The chain employs TRBV6-2 or TRBV6-3 and TRBJ2-7, with 10 bases fitting TRBD1. Unmatched junction bases numbered 10, after V lost 7 bases and J lost 4 bases. The germline gives CDR1 MNHEY, CDR2 SVGEGT. This CDR3 is 15 amino acids long. The CDR3 region is CASNPMRQGAYEQYF. The CDR3 nucleotides read TGTGCCAGCAACCCGATGAGACAGGGGGCTTACGAGCAGTACTTC.

The V call is TRBV4-1, the J call TRBJ2-2; 7 bases are a match to TRBD1. This CDR3 region has 12 residues. The germline CDR1 and CDR2 sequences are MGHRA and YSYEKL. The CDR3 DNA reads TGCGCTTCAGAGGGGGCGGTCGGGGAGCTGTTTTTT. Its translation is CASEGAVGELFF.

This clone is a singleton in its sample. The chain is built from TRBV19 and TRBJ1-2, with 7 bases identical to TRBD1. With V trimmed by 3 bases and J by 4 bases, 11 bases remained unmatched. Looked up from germline, CDR1 is LNHDA and CDR2 is SQIVND (reference sequence). The CDR3 is 16 amino acids. The CDR3 loop reads CASSILDRAGGYGYTF. CDR3 DNA: TGTGCCAGTAGTATCCTCGACAGGGCTGGCGGCTATGGCTACACCTTC.

This chain connects TRBV7-2 to TRBJ2-7; tentatively, D is TRBD1 (5 bases). Germline loops: CDR1 SGHTA, CDR2 FQGNSA. The CDR3 consists of 14 residues. The V and J ends lost 1 base and 3 bases respectively, with 10 bases between them. The CDR3 region has the DNA TGTGCCAGCAGCTTAGGAAGGGGTGGCTACGAGCAGTACTTC. Translated: CASSLGRGGYEQYF.

The J gene is TRBJ2-5, the V gene TRBV21-1; the table gives TRBD1 as D, unverified against the DNA. TRBV21-1 constitutes a pseudogene. The CDR3 has 14 residues. For the CDR3, the DNA is TGTGCCAGCAGCAAAGTAGCAGGGGAAGAGACCCAGTACTTC. Translation gives CASSKVAGEETQYF.

The chain links TRBV5-4 to TRBJ1-6; D is perhaps TRBD1 (5 bases). The length of the CDR3 is 16 residues. Trimming left V 4 bases short and J 0 bases short, with 11 bases between. Germline CDR1 is SGHNT and CDR2 is YYREEE (reference sequence). The CDR3 bases are TGTGCCAGCAGCACCCGACAGAGCTCCTATAATTCACCCCTCCACTTT. Residues: CASSTRQSSYNSPLHF.

This clone was seen a single time. V is TRBV5-6 and J is TRBJ1-2; TRBD1 agrees at 7 bases. The germline V gene has CDR1 SGHDT and CDR2 YYEEEE. V was pared by 4 bases and J by 2 bases, with 8 bases of the junction left unmatched. The CDR3 loop spans 15 amino acids. CDR3 residues: CASSPDRTRNYGYTF. DNA for the CDR3: TGTGCCAGCAGCCCGGACAGGACAAGGAACTATGGCTACACCTTC.

The genes are TRBV11-1 and TRBJ1-2, with TRBD1 matching 8 bases. There are 14 residues in the CDR3. Germline lookup yields CDR1 SGHAT and CDR2 FQDESV (reference sequence). J lost 6 bases, V lost 2 bases, and 5 bases had no gene match. DNA of the CDR3: TGTGCCAGCAGCTTAAGGAACAGGGGGGATGGCTACACCTTC. This translates into CASSLRNRGDGYTF.

The chain's CDR3 is CASSSRTSGRAGDTQYF. CDR3 in DNA: TGTGCCAGCAGTTCACGGACTAGCGGGAGGGCAGGAGATACGCAGTATTTT. The gene calls are TRBV28 and TRBJ2-3; 15 bases match TRBD2. Germline loops: CDR1 MDHEN, CDR2 SYDVKM. V lost 4 bases, J lost 5 bases, and 7 bases stayed unmatched. The CDR3 totals 17 residues.

In the case of this clone: This sample also contains other DNA sequences that code for the same CDR3. The J gene is TRBJ2-7, the V gene TRBV18; a weak D match, TRBD1 (5 bases). There are 12 residues in the CDR3. CDR1 and CDR2 (germline): KGHSH, LQKENI. The V gene lost 3 bases and the J gene lost 7 bases, with 10 bases spanning the gap. CDR3 sequence reads: CASSPGQGEQYF. The CDR3 DNA reads TGTGCCAGCTCACCGGGGCAAGGTGAGCAGTACTTC.

This rearrangement joins TRBV10-3 to TRBJ2-3, with a tentative D call TRBD1 (6 bases). The germline V and J ends were trimmed by 7 bases and 4 bases, with 15 bases remaining between them. The CDR3 contains 14 residues. Germline V gives CDR1 ENHRY, CDR2 SYGVKD. CDR3 DNA: TGTGCCATCATGCAGGGGTATAGGGCAGATACGCAGTATTTT. This gives the protein CAIMQGYRADTQYF.

This rearrangement joins TRBV18 to TRBJ2-3; TRBD2 matches 13 bases. Unmatched junction bases numbered 4, after V lost 4 bases and J lost 6 bases. Looked up from germline, CDR1 is KGHSH and CDR2 is LQKENI. CDR3 length: 15 amino acids. CDR3 nucleotides: TGTGCCAGCTCACTCCCGACTAGCGGGGGGGATACGCAGTATTTT. Its protein product is CASSLPTSGGDTQYF.

The J gene is TRBJ2-5, the V gene TRBV9, with 7 bases that match TRBD2. CDR1 is SGDLS and CDR2 is YYNGEE in the germline V gene. This CDR3 spans 14 amino acids. J gave up 4 bases and V 0 bases, and 3 bases lay outside the gene matches. CDR3 DNA sequence: TGTGCCAGCAGCGTAGTGGCGGGAGCAGAGACCCAGTACTTC. Translation: CASSVVAGAETQYF. The full variable domain, its missing parts supplied by reference TRBV9 and TRBJ2-5, is DSGVTQTPKHLITATGQRVTLRCSPRSGDLSVYWYQQSLDQGLQFLIQYYNGEERAKGNILERFSAQQFPDLHSELNLSSLELGDSALYFCASSVVAGAETQYFGPGTRLLVL.

This clone was seen a single time. The V call is TRBV18, the J call TRBJ2-7; 8 bases are shared with TRBD2. The CDR3 has 15 amino acids. J lost 7 bases, V lost 3 bases, and 11 bases had no gene match. Germline CDR1 and CDR2: KGHSH and LQKENI. The CDR3 nucleotides are TGTGCCAGCTCACCGGGACTAGTTACGCCTACAGAGCAGTACTTC. This translates into CASSPGLVTPTEQYF.

This chain joins TRBV7-2 and TRBJ2-1, with D uncertain. Deletions cut 1 base from V and 4 bases from J, with 8 bases between. The CDR3 spans 14 residues. Per the germline V gene, CDR1 is SGHTA and CDR2 is FQGNSA. CDR3 sequence: CASSLVSGYNEQFF. The CDR3 DNA follows: TGTGCCAGCAGCTTAGTTTCCGGGTACAATGAGCAGTTCTTC.

The rearrangement uses TRBV2 and TRBJ1-2; D remains unclear. The CDR3 covers 19 residues. The germline gives CDR1 SNHLY, CDR2 FYNNEI. V lost 0 bases, J lost 6 bases, and 26 bases lay in between. The CDR3 is CASSEALRGLRKHPHGYTF. The CDR3 nucleotides are TGTGCCAGCAGTGAAGCGCTCCGAGGACTCCGCAAGCACCCGCATGGCTACACCTTC.

Note on this clone: Other nucleotide sequences in the sample specify the same CDR3. The chain joins TRBV29-1 to TRBJ2-3; 12 bases agree with TRBD1. There are 14 residues in the CDR3. CDR1 and CDR2 (germline): SQVTM, ANQGSEA. The junction had 3 bases not matched to a gene; V was cut back by 5 bases and J by 3 bases. DNA of the CDR3: TGCAGCGTTCCGGGACAGGGGGCAACAGATACGCAGTATTTT. This translates into CSVPGQGATDTQYF.

The chain couples TRBV11-2 to TRBJ2-2, with TRBD1 identical over 9 bases. This CDR3 is 16 amino acids long. Germline V gene data show CDR1 as SGHAT and CDR2 as FQNNGV. V shed 5 bases and J 5 bases; nucleotides not matched to a gene: 9. The CDR3 nucleotides read TGTGCCAGCAGCCCAGGGACAGGGAAGGGGACCGGGGAGCTGTTTTTT. Translating gives CASSPGTGKGTGELFF.

This chain uses TRBV4-2 with TRBJ1-3; D gene uncertain. The length of the CDR3 is 15 residues. The V and J ends lost 0 bases and 1 base respectively, with 7 bases between them. The germline CDR1 and CDR2 sequences are LGHNA and YNFKEQ. The CDR3 spells CASSQDFGSGNTIYF. The CDR3 nucleotides are TGTGCCAGCAGCCAAGATTTCGGGTCTGGAAACACCATATATTTT.

The CDR3 DNA sequence: TGTGCCAGCAGCTTGGAAGGGGCATTTTACGAGCAGTACTTC. Its translation: CASSLEGAFYEQYF. The J gene is TRBJ2-7, the V gene TRBV7-9; tentative D call: TRBD1 (5 bases). Germline-derived CDR1 and CDR2 are SEHNR and FQNEAQ (reference sequence). V was clipped by 3 bases and J by 4 bases, with 13 bases between them. The CDR3 extends over 14 amino acids.

V usage is TRBV7-2 and J usage is TRBJ2-1; D remains ambiguous. The CDR3 totals 16 residues. Germline V gene data show CDR1 as SGHTA and CDR2 as FQGNSA. V lost 5 bases and J lost 7, with 21 bases in between. CDR3 sequence reads: CASSPQARATLNEQFF. The CDR3 DNA reads as TGTGCCAGCAGCCCCCAGGCCCGCGCCACGCTTAATGAGCAGTTCTTC. Variable domain in full (rest from reference TRBV7-2 and TRBJ2-1): GAGVSQSPSNKVTEKGKDVELRCDPISGHTALYWYRQSLGQGLEFLIYFQGNSAPDKSGLPSDRFSAERTGGSVSTLTIQRTQQEDSAVYLCASSPQARATLNEQFFGPGTRLTVL.

The rearrangement joins TRBV27 to TRBJ1-5; 7 nucleotides line up with TRBD1. Germline-derived CDR1 and CDR2 are MNHEY and SMNVEV (reference sequence). Trimming took 6 bases from V and 5 from J; bases not matched to a gene: 4. The CDR3 runs 13 residues. The CDR3 region has the DNA TGTGCCAGCAGCAACGACAGGGATCAGCCCCAGCATTTT. It encodes CASSNDRDQPQHF.